The 20 T cell receptor beta chains below come from one sample, sequenced in a study of blood T cell repertoires in COVID-19. This table comes from immunoSEQ multiplex PCR, and its TCRdb copy is limited to in-frame clones, with some not included. Here the sample spans 200,000 to 300,000 clones, 84% being singletons. The specimen sequenced was peripheral blood. The receptors shown here come from a human donor in a cohort sampled during active COVID-19.

The rearrangement links TRBV7-8 to TRBJ2-1, with 8 bases lining up with TRBD2. Germline V gene data show CDR1 as SGHVS and CDR2 as FQNEAQ. CDR3 length: 17 amino acids. Losses at the gene ends were 5 bases for V and 4 bases for J; bases not matched to a gene: 13. The CDR3 sequence: CASSPHSVAGTYNEQFF. The CDR3 DNA sequence: TGTGCCAGCAGCCCTCATTCGGTAGCGGGGACATACAATGAGCAGTTCTTC.

About this clone: The sample holds other DNA sequences that translate to the same CDR3. The rearrangement joins TRBV4-2 to TRBJ2-3; 7 bases align to TRBD2. The germline gives CDR1 LGHNA, CDR2 YNFKEQ. V shed 0 bases and J 2 bases; nucleotides not matched to a gene: 2. The CDR3 runs 15 residues. This CDR3 reads CASSQDRGDTDTQYF. CDR3 nucleotide sequence: TGTGCCAGCAGCCAAGATCGGGGGGACACAGATACGCAGTATTTT.

The chain carries TRBV6-2 or TRBV6-3 and TRBJ1-2, with 7 bases identical to TRBD1. The CDR3 has 16 residues. Per germline, CDR1 MNHEY and CDR2 SVGEGT. J was trimmed by 2 bases and V by 6 bases; bases with no gene match: 12. CDR3 amino acids: CASSSIRQGQNYGYTF. The CDR3 DNA is TGTGCCAGCAGCTCCATTCGACAGGGTCAAAACTATGGCTACACCTTC.

The chain joins TRBV18 to TRBJ2-1; tentative D call: TRBD2 (6 bases). Trimming stripped 5 bases from V and 0 bases from J, with 20 bases between. The CDR3 has 18 residues. Germline CDR1 is KGHSH and CDR2 is LQKENI. DNA for the CDR3: TGTGCCAGCTCAACCCGGGGTAGTGGAGGGAGCTCCTACAATGAGCAGTTCTTC. Protein sequence: CASSTRGSGGSSYNEQFF.

This chain uses TRBV6-6 with TRBJ2-1; 10 nucleotides line up with TRBD1. The CDR3 runs 13 residues. V lost 4 bases, J lost 7 bases, and 1 base stayed unmatched. Germline CDR1 MNHNY, CDR2 SVGAGI (reference sequence). Written as DNA, the CDR3 is TGTGCCAGCAGTTGGGACAGGGGAAATGAGCAGTTCTTC. Protein product: CASSWDRGNEQFF.

The rearrangement uses TRBV11-2 and TRBJ2-7; 11 bases match TRBD2. V was pared by 8 bases and J by 1 base, with 4 bases of the junction left unmatched. CDR1 is SGHAT, CDR2 FQNNGV, per germline. CDR3 size: 14 residues. CDR3 sequence reads: CASSGTSGSYEQYF. In DNA form, the CDR3 reads TGTGCCAGCTCCGGGACTAGCGGTTCCTACGAGCAGTACTTC.

This clone was found a few times. The J gene is TRBJ1-3, the V gene TRBV3-1 (or the pseudogene TRBV3-2); a possible D gene is TRBD1 (5 bases). V dropped 0 bases and J dropped 11 bases, with 17 bases sitting between them. Looked up from germline, CDR1 is LGHDT and CDR2 is YNNKEL (reference sequence). This CDR3 is 15 amino acids long. DNA for the CDR3: TGTGCCAGCAGCCAAGATTCTGCCAAGGGGTACGCCATATATTTT. Translation: CASSQDSAKGYAIYF.

The CDR3 DNA reads as TGTGCCAGCAGGGAGACAGTGAACACTGAAGCTTTCTTT. Its translation is CASRETVNTEAFF. The J gene is TRBJ1-1, the V gene TRBV2, with D possibly TRBD1 on 5 matching bases. The CDR3 totals 13 residues. V was pared by 6 bases and J by 0 bases, with 8 bases between. CDR1 and CDR2 from the germline V gene are SNHLY and FYNNEI.

The chain is built from TRBV28 and TRBJ1-5; no clear D. V lost 3 bases, J lost 4 bases, and 4 bases lay in between. This CDR3 contains 12 residues. CDR1 MDHEN and CDR2 SYDVKM come from the germline V gene. CDR3 sequence: CASSFGNQPQHF. CDR3 in DNA: TGTGCCAGCAGTTTCGGGAATCAGCCCCAGCATTTT.

CDR3 loop: CASSDDSPYGYTF. The CDR3 DNA is TGTGCCAGCAGTGATGACAGCCCTTATGGCTACACCTTC. V usage is TRBV6-1 and J usage is TRBJ1-2, with D possibly matching TRBD1 (5 bases). The CDR3 spans 13 residues. Germline lookup yields CDR1 MNHNS and CDR2 SASEGT. The germline V and J ends were trimmed by 3 bases and 5 bases, with 10 bases remaining between them.

The chain links TRBV7-2 to TRBJ2-5; D might be TRBD1 (5 bases). CDR3 size: 16 residues. Per the germline V gene, CDR1 is SGHTA and CDR2 is FQGNSA. Deletions cut 5 bases from V and 4 bases from J, with 20 bases between. DNA for the CDR3: TGTGCCAGCAGCGGTAGGGGCCTAGTAAGGGGAGAGACCCAGTACTTC. Its protein product is CASSGRGLVRGETQYF.

The V call is TRBV5-1, the J call TRBJ2-3, with D tentatively TRBD2 (6 bases). CDR1 and CDR2 (germline): SGHRS, YFSETQ. V was clipped by 5 bases and J by 0 bases, with 13 bases between them. The CDR3 spans 15 residues. CDR3: CASRSGGGSTDTQYF. CDR3 coding DNA: TGCGCCAGCAGATCCGGGGGAGGTAGCACAGATACGCAGTATTTT.

This clone was picked up a small number of times. The gene calls are TRBV14 and TRBJ1-4; a possible D gene is TRBD1 (5 bases). The CDR3 is 16 residues long. The V and J ends lost 1 base and 2 bases respectively, with 11 bases between them. Germline V CDR1 and CDR2: SGHDN, FVKESK. CDR3 loop: CASSQGDYWTNEKLFF. The CDR3 region has the DNA TGTGCCAGCAGCCAAGGGGACTATTGGACTAATGAAAAACTGTTTTTT. Full variable domain (outside the CDR3, taken from reference TRBV14 and TRBJ1-4): EAGVTQFPSHSVIEKGQTVTLRCDPISGHDNLYWYRRVMGKEIKFLLHFVKESKQDESGMPNNRFLAERTGGTYSTLKVQPAELEDSGVYFCASSQGDYWTNEKLFFGSGTQLSVL.

The DNA for the CDR3 is TGTGCCAGCAGTACGGGACACTCCTACGAGCAGTACTTC. It yields the protein CASSTGHSYEQYF. The J gene is TRBJ2-7, the V gene TRBV6-5; weak D call: TRBD1 (6 bases). Germline lookup yields CDR1 MNHEY and CDR2 SVGAGI. V was shortened by 5 bases and J by 0 bases, with 8 bases between the two germline ends. The CDR3 runs to 13 residues.

The chain employs TRBV5-6 and TRBJ1-4, with TRBD1 identical over 10 bases. From germline, CDR1 is SGHDT and CDR2 YYEEEE. The CDR3 sequence is 15 residues long. V lost 5 bases to trimming and J lost 7 bases; unmatched junction nucleotides: 8. The DNA for the CDR3 is TGTGCCAGCAGTAGATCGGGGGACAGGGGTGAAAAACTGTTTTTT. Residues: CASSRSGDRGEKLFF.

The chain has TRBV2 and TRBJ2-7, with 12 bases fitting TRBD1. This CDR3 spans 19 amino acids. CDR1 and CDR2 (germline): SNHLY, FYNNEI. In DNA, the CDR3 is TGTGCAGCCCTTATTGGGGGACAGGGGGCACTCGCTGCCTCCTACGAGCAGTACTTC. It encodes CAALIGGQGALAASYEQYF.

This clone occurred a few times. The rearrangement joins TRBV19 to TRBJ1-5; the D gene is possibly TRBD1 (5 bases). Trimming took 3 bases from V and 7 from J, leaving 19 bases between them. Germline V lookup: CDR1 LNHDA, CDR2 SQIVND (reference sequence). This CDR3 spans 16 amino acids. CDR3 sequence (DNA): TGTGCCAGTAGTATGTCTGTTAGAACAGGCCGACAGCCCCAGCATTTT. It specifies CASSMSVRTGRQPQHF.

This rearrangement joins TRBV10-3 to TRBJ1-3; D might be TRBD1 (6 bases). Per the germline V gene, CDR1 is ENHRY and CDR2 is SYGVKD. This CDR3 comprises 16 residues. The V end lost 0 bases, the J end lost 4 bases, and 13 bases lay between the germline ends. The CDR3 sequence: CAISESSSGAGNTIYF. CDR3 bases: TGTGCCATCAGTGAGTCGAGTTCAGGGGCCGGAAACACCATATATTTT.

The DNA of the CDR3 is TGTGCCAGCAGTATAGACAGGGTTCCGGGGACTGAAGCTTTCTTT. It translates to CASSIDRVPGTEAFF. The V call is TRBV2, the J call TRBJ1-1; 7 bases map to TRBD1. V lost 5 bases to trimming and J lost 5 bases; unmatched junction nucleotides: 11. CDR1 is SNHLY, CDR2 FYNNEI, per germline. The CDR3 contains 15 residues.

This clone was observed a handful of times. The J gene is TRBJ1-5, the V gene TRBV5-6; 8 bases are a match to TRBD1. Per germline, CDR1 SGHDT and CDR2 YYEEEE. Trimming removed 0 bases from V and 0 bases from J; junction bases left unmatched: 5. CDR3 length: 17 amino acids. CDR3 residues: CASSLGQGMASNQPQHF. The CDR3 region has the DNA TGTGCCAGCAGCTTGGGACAGGGGATGGCTAGCAATCAGCCCCAGCATTTT.